The clone carrying this TCR beta chain has just a few counts. In the original workflow: Amplification from reference gene primers served as the basis for estimated nucleated cell counts. Some clones are missing from TCRdb's copy, which holds only in-frame ones; the method was immunoSEQ multiplex PCR. The DNA was the basis for D and trimming; V, J and clone size are from that table. The data hold some 57,000 clones, with about nine tenths observed a single time. Losses at the gene ends were 10 bases for V and 9 bases for J; bases not matched to a gene: 4. Germline loops: CDR1 LNHDA, CDR2 SQIVND (reference sequence). This CDR3 contains 13 residues. The data stem from a study of blood T cell repertoires in COVID-19. Study summary: There were acute and convalescent COVID-19 samples, and they came from the United States, Italy and Spain.

The chain employs TRBV19 and TRBJ1-6, with 12 bases aligning to TRBD1. The receptor's source is a man between 60 and 75 years old with acute or convalescent COVID-19. Source material: peripheral blood. CDR3 DNA sequence: TGTGCCACCCTGGGACAGGGGGCTTCACCCCTCCACTTT. This gives the protein CATLGQGASPLHF.